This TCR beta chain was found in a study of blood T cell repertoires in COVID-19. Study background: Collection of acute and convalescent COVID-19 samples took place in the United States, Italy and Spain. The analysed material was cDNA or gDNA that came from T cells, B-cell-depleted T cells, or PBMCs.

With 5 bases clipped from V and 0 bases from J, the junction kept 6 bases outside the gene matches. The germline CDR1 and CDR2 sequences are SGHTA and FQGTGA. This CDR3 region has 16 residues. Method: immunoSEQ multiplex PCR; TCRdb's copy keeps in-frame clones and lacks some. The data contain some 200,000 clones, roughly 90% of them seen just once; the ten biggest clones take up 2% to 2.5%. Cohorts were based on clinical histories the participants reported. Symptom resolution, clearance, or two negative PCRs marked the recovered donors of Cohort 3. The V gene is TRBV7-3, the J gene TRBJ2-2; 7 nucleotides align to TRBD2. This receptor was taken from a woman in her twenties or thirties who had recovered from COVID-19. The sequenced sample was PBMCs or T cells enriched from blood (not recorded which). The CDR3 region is CASSPSLAANTGELFF. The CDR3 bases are TGTGCCAGCAGCCCCAGCCTAGCGGCGAACACCGGGGAGCTGTTTTTT.